One sample yielded the 9 T cell receptor beta chains listed below, sequenced in a study of CD8 T cells in ankylosing spondylitis. One entry per CDR3 protein, called by TCRdb with MiXCR from the 5' RACE reads. The data hold fewer than 250,000 distinct CDR3 sequences, with 30% to 40% observed a single time. The sample comprised blood, either unsorted or a sorted T cell fraction (not recorded which). These receptor sequences come from a male donor with ankylosing spondylitis or in good health (not recorded which).

The chain links TRBV27 to TRBJ2-1; 11 nucleotides line up with TRBD2. Unmatched junction bases numbered 9, after V lost 6 bases and J lost 8 bases. Germline loops: CDR1 MNHEY, CDR2 SMNVEV (reference sequence). CDR3 length: 15 residues. CDR3 nucleotides: TGTGCCAGCAGAGCCGGGACTAGCGGTTGGCATGAGCAGTTCTTC. Its protein product is CASRAGTSGWHEQFF.

J is TRBJ2-7 and V is TRBV12-3 or TRBV12-4; the D gene is possibly TRBD2 (5 bases). The ends were cut back, 6 bases at V and 0 bases at J, with 12 bases in the middle. The CDR3 has 14 residues. The CDR3 bases are TGTGCCAGCAGCCCCAGCGCGGGCTCCTACGAGCAGTACTTC. It yields the protein CASSPSAGSYEQYF.

This clonotype was observed a handful of times. The chain has TRBV5-5 and TRBJ2-5; no firm D call. The CDR3 is 17 residues long. Looked up from germline, CDR1 is SGHKS and CDR2 is YYEKEE (reference sequence). V was trimmed by 4 bases and J by 2 bases, leaving 21 bases between them. The CDR3 region is CASSRTVGVGLQETQYF. CDR3 DNA sequence: TGTGCCAGCAGCCGGACCGTTGGGGTGGGCCTTCAAGAGACCCAGTACTTC.

The genes are TRBV4-1 and TRBJ1-1; no clear D. The germline V and J ends were trimmed by 2 bases and 2 bases, with 12 bases remaining between them. Germline V gene lookup returns CDR1 MGHRA and CDR2 YSYEKL. There are 15 residues in the CDR3. The CDR3 sequence is CASSQMAGSNTEAFF. The CDR3 bases are TGCGCCAGCAGCCAAATGGCGGGGTCAAACACTGAAGCTTTCTTT.

The CDR3 spells CSASELSGTRNEKLFF. The CDR3 nucleotides are TGCAGTGCTAGCGAGTTGTCGGGGACACGGAATGAAAAACTGTTTTTT. V and J are TRBV20-1 and TRBJ1-4; TRBD1 might be the D (6 bases). The CDR3 has 16 amino acids. Between the trimmed V and J ends, which lost 3 bases and 5 bases, there was a span of 19 bases. CDR1 and CDR2 (germline): DFQATT, SNEGSKA (reference sequence).

In nucleotides, the CDR3 is TGTGCCAGCAGCCAAGAGATTACGGCTAGCGGGCAAGAGACCCAGTACTTC. Translating it yields CASSQEITASGQETQYF. The rearrangement links TRBV3-1 to TRBJ2-5, with TRBD2 matching 8 bases. CDR1 and CDR2 from the germline V gene are LGHDT and YNNKEL (reference sequence). The CDR3 contains 17 residues. V shed 0 bases and J 2 bases; nucleotides not matched to a gene: 8.

This clonotype was counted only a few times. The chain joins TRBV29-1 to TRBJ2-1, with 7 positions matching TRBD1. Germline assignment: CDR1 SQVTM and CDR2 ANQGSEA. J lost 9 bases, V lost 5 bases, and 13 bases had no gene match. The CDR3 has 14 amino acids. In DNA form, the CDR3 reads TGCAGCGTTCGACCCGGGACAGTAATAACTGAGCAGTTCTTC. This sequence encodes CSVRPGTVITEQFF.

There are a few counts of this clonotype. The chain couples TRBV5-5 to TRBJ2-1; D is perhaps TRBD1 (5 bases). Deletions cut 0 bases from V and 9 bases from J, with 13 bases between. The CDR3 consists of 14 residues. Germline V CDR1 and CDR2: SGHKS, YYEKEE (reference sequence). In DNA form, the CDR3 reads TGTGCCAGCAGCTTGGCCTCCGGCAGGGTTGAGCAGTTCTTC. It translates to CASSLASGRVEQFF.

This clonotype was seen only a few times. The J gene is TRBJ2-1, the V gene TRBV7-9, with D perhaps matching TRBD1 or TRBD2 (5 bases each). V was pared by 6 bases and J by 6 bases, with 24 bases between. From germline, CDR1 is SEHNR and CDR2 FQNEAQ (reference sequence). The CDR3 loop spans 17 amino acids. In nucleotides, the CDR3 is TGTGCCAGCAGACTCCTCCCCCGGGACGGGGCAAGCAATGAGCAGTTCTTC. Translated: CASRLLPRDGASNEQFF.